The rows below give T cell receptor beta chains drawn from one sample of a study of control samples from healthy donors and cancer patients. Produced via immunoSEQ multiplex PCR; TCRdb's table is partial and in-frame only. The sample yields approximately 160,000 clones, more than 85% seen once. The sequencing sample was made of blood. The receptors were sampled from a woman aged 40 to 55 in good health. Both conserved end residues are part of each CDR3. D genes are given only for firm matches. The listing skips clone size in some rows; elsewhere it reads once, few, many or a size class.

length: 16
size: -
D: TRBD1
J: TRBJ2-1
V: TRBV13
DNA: TGTGCCAGCAGCCCTAGGACAGGGGGTCCCTACAATGAGCAGTTCTTC
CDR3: CASSPRTGGPYNEQFF

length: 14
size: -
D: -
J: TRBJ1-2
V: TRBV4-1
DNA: TGCGCCAGCAGCCAAGACCCCAGAAACTATGGCTACACCTTC
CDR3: CASSQDPRNYGYTF

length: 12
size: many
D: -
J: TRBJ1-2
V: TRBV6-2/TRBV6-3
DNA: TGTGCCAGCAGTTACACTAACTATGGCTACACCTTC
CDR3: CASSYTNYGYTF

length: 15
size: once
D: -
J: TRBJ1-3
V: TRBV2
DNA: TGTGCCAGCAGGCTTCGGCTTCTCTCTGGAAACACCATATATTTT
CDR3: CASRLRLLSGNTIYF

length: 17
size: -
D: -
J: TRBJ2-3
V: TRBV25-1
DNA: TGTGCCAGCAGTGAAACCCATGGGGGCCAGAATCCTGATACGCAGTATTTT
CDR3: CASSETHGGQNPDTQYF

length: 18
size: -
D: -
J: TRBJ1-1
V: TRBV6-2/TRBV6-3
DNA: TGTGCCAGCAGCCCTCAAGGAAGGTTTGTCAGGGCCACCACTGAAGCTTTCTTT
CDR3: CASSPQGRFVRATTEAFF

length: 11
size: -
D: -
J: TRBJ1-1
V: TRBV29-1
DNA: TGCAGCTCAGGAGAGGGGCGCGGAGCTTTCTTT
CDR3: CSSGEGRGAFF

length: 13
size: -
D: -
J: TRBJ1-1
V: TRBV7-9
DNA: TGTGCCAGCAGGTCGGACTCGAACACTGAAGCTTTCTTT
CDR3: CASRSDSNTEAFF

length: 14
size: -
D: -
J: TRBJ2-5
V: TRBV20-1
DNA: TGCAGTGCTAGTAGCGGACCGATGAGCGAGACCCAGTACTTC
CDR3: CSASSGPMSETQYF

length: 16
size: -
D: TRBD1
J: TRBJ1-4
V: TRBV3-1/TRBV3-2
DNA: TGTGCCAGCAGATCCCATGCAGGACAGGGGAATGAAAAACTGTTTTTT
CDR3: CASRSHAGQGNEKLFF

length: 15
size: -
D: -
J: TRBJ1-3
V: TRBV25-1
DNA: TGTGCCAGCAGTGACATTAGGGGGGACCGAAACACCATATATTTT
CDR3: CASSDIRGDRNTIYF

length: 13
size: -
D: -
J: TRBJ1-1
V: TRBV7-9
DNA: TGTGCCAGCAGCTTATCGCAGTCCACTGAAGCTTTCTTT
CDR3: CASSLSQSTEAFF

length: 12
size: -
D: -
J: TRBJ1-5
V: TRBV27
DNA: TGTGCCAGCAGACATAGCAATCAGCCCCAGCATTTT
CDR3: CASRHSNQPQHF

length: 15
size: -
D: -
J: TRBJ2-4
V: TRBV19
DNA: TGTGCCAGTAGCCCCCTACATCTAGCCAAAAACATTCAGTACTTC
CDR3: CASSPLHLAKNIQYF

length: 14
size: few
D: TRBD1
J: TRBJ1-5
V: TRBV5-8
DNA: TGTGCCAGCAGGCCGCGGACAGGGGAACAGCCCCAGCATTTT
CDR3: CASRPRTGEQPQHF

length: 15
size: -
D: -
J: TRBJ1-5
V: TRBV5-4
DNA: TGTGCCAGCAGCTTGTGGGGGGAGTTCGATCAGCCCCAGCATTTT
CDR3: CASSLWGEFDQPQHF

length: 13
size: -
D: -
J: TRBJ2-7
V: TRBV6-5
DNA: TGTGCCAGCAGTTGGGTTCGGGACACCGAGCAGTACTTC
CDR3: CASSWVRDTEQYF

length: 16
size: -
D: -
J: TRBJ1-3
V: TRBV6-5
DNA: TGTGCCAGCAGTTACTCGAAGTCAGTCTCTGGAAACACCATATATTTT
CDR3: CASSYSKSVSGNTIYF

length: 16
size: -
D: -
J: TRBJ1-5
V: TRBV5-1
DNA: TGCGCCAGCAGCTTGGAGGGTTTGGGGGGAACCCAGCCCCAGCATTTT
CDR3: CASSLEGLGGTQPQHF

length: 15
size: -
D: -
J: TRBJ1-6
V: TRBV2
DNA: TGTGCCAGCGGGGAGGGGTTTTCCTATAATTCACCCCTCCACTTT
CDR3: CASGEGFSYNSPLHF

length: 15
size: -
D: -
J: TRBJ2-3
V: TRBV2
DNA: TGTGCCAGCAGTCCTTATTTCGGGGGCGCAGATACGCAGTATTTT
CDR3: CASSPYFGGADTQYF

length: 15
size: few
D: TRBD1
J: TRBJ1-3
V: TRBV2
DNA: TGTGCCAGCAGTTTCGGACAGGGTTCAGGAAACACCATATATTTT
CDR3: CASSFGQGSGNTIYF

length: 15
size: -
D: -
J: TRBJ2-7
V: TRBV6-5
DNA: TGTGCCAGCAGTTACGGAGTAGCGGCAACCTACGAGCAGTACTTC
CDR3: CASSYGVAATYEQYF

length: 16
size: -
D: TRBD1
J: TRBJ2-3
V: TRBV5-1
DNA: TGCGCCAGCAGCTCCAGTCGACAGGGGAGCACAGATACGCAGTATTTT
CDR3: CASSSSRQGSTDTQYF

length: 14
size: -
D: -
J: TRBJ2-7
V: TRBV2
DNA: TGTGCCAGCAGTGAGGGACACGGCGGGGACGAGCAGTACTTC
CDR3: CASSEGHGGDEQYF

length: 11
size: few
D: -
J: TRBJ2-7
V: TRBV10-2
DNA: TGCGCCAGCAGTACAGGGAGCGAGCAGTACTTC
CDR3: CASSTGSEQYF

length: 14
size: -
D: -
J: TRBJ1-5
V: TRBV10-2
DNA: TGCGCCAGCAGTGAATCTTCAAGCAATCAGCCCCAGCATTTT
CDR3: CASSESSSNQPQHF

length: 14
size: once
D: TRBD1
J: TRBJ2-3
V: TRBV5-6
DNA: TGTGCCAGCAGTCACAGGGGGGCAGAAGATACGCAGTATTTT
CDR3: CASSHRGAEDTQYF

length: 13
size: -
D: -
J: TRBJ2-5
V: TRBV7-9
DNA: TGTGCCAGCAGCTTTCGACAACAAGAGACCCAGTACTTC
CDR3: CASSFRQQETQYF

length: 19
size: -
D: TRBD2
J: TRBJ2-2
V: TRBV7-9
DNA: TGTGCCAGCAGCCCACCCCCGACTAGCGGGGGGGCTAACACCGGGGAGCTGTTTTTT
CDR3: CASSPPPTSGGANTGELFF

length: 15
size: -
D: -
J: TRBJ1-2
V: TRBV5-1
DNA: TGCGCCAGCAGCTTGAGTGTGAACCCAGGGTTGGGCTACACCTTC
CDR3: CASSLSVNPGLGYTF

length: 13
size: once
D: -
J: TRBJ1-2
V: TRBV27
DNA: TGTGCCAGCAGTTTGTCTCAGCGGAATGGCTACACCTTC
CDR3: CASSLSQRNGYTF

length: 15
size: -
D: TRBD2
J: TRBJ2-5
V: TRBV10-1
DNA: TGCGCCAGCAGTGAAACTAGCGGGGGTCGGGAGACCCAGTACTTC
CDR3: CASSETSGGRETQYF

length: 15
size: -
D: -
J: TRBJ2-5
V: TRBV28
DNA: TGTGCCAGCAGTTGGCCGGTTAGGGGGCAAGAGACCCAGTACTTC
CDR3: CASSWPVRGQETQYF

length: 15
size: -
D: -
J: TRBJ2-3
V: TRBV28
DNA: TGTGCCAGCAGTTTATTTCGTCTAGATCCAGATACGCAGTATTTT
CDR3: CASSLFRLDPDTQYF

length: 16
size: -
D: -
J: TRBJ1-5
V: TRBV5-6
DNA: TGTGCCAGCAGCTTAAGTGGGTTTTGGAGCAATCAGCCCCAGCATTTT
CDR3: CASSLSGFWSNQPQHF

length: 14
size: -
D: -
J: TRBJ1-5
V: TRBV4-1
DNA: TGCGCCAGCAGCCAAGATAGGGGGAATCAGCCCCAGCATTTT
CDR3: CASSQDRGNQPQHF

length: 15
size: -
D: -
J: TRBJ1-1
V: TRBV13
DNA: TGTGCCAGCAGCTTGGGGCAGGGGCCGAACACTGAAGCTTTCTTT
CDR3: CASSLGQGPNTEAFF

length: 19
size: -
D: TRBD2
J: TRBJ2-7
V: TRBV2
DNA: TGTGCCATCAACGTCGCGGCTAGCGGGTTCTCCCTCCAATCCTACGAGCAGTACTTC
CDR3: CAINVAASGFSLQSYEQYF

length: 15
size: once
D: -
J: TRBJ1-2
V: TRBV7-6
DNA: TGTGCCAGCAGCCCGGGCCTGCAGGCTAACTATGGCTACACCTTC
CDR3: CASSPGLQANYGYTF

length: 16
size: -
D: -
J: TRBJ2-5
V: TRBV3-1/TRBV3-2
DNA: TGTGCCAGCACCCAGGTTAACTTTGGGGGCCTGGGGACCCAGTACTTC
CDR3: CASTQVNFGGLGTQYF

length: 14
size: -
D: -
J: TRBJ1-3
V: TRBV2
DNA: TGTGCCAGCGCCCAGGGAAGCTCTGGAAACACCATATATTTT
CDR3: CASAQGSSGNTIYF

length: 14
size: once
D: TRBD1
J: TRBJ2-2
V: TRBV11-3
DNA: TGTGCCAGCAGCGGACAGGGAAGGGCCGGGGAGCTGTTTTTT
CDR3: CASSGQGRAGELFF

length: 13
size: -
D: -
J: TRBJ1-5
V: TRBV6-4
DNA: TGTGCCAGCAGACGTGGGCTGGGGCAGCCCCAGCATTTT
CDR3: CASRRGLGQPQHF

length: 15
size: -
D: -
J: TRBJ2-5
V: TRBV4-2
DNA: TGTGCCAGCAGCCAAGACTCGCGGGGCCAAGAGACCCAGTACTTC
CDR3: CASSQDSRGQETQYF

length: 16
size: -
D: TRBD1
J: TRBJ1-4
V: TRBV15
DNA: TGTGCCACCAGCCCCTCCCCGGGACAGGGGGACGAAAAACTGTTTTTT
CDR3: CATSPSPGQGDEKLFF

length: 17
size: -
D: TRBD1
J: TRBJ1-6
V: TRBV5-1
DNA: TGCGCCAGCAGCTTGGCCCCAGCAGGGGGTAATAATTCACCCCTCCACTTT
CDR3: CASSLAPAGGNNSPLHF

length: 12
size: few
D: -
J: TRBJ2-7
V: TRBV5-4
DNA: TGTGCCAGCAGCTCCAGGGCGGGCGAGCAGTACTTC
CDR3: CASSSRAGEQYF

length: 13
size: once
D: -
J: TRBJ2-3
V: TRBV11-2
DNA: TGTGCCAGCAGCTCCCAGGGGAGGGATACGCAGTATTTT
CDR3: CASSSQGRDTQYF

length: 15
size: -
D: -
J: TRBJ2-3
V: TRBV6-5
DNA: TGTGCCAGCAGTTTTGCGGGACTTACCACAGATACGCAGTATTTT
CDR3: CASSFAGLTTDTQYF

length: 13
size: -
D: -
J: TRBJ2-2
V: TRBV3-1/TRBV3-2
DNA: TGTGCCAGCAGCCTCCGGAGCGCCGGGGAGCTGTTTTTT
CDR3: CASSLRSAGELFF

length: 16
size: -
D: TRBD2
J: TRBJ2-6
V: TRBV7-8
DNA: TGTGCCAGCAGCTTAGGGGGGGGGACTGGGGCCAACGTCCTGACTTTC
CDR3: CASSLGGGTGANVLTF

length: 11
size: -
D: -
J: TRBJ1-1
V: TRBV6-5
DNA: TGTGCCAGCAGTTCCTCTTGGGAAGCTTTCTTT
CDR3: CASSSSWEAFF

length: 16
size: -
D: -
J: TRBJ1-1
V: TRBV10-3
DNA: TGTGCCATCAGTGAGGTGGAGGCTCTAGGGGACACTGAAGCTTTCTTT
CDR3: CAISEVEALGDTEAFF

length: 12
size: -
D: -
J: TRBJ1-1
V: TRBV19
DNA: TGTGCCAGTAGTATGGGCCGGACTGAAGCTTTCTTT
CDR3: CASSMGRTEAFF

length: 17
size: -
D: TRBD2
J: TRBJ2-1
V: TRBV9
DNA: TGTGCCAGCAGCCCTGCTCTAACTAGCGGGGGTATGGATGAGCAGTTCTTC
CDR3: CASSPALTSGGMDEQFF

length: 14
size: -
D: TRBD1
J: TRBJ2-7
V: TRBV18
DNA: TGTGCCAGCTCACCCCTCACAGGGGAAGGCGAGCAGTACTTC
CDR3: CASSPLTGEGEQYF